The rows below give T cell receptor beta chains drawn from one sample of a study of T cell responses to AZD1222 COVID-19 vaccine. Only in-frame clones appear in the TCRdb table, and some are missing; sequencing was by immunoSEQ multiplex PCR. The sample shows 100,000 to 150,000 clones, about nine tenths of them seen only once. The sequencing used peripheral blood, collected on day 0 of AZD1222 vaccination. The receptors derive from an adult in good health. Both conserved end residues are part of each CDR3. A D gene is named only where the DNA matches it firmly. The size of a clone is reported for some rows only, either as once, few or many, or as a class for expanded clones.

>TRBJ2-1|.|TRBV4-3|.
CASSQETGYNEQFF
TGCGCCAGCAGCCAAGAGACAGGATACAATGAGCAGTTCTTC
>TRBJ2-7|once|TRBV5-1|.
CASSASSSYEQYF
TGCGCCAGCAGCGCCTCTAGCTCCTACGAGCAGTACTTC
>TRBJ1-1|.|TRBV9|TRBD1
CASSGQGVGTEAFF
TGTGCCAGCAGCGGACAGGGGGTGGGCACTGAAGCTTTCTTT
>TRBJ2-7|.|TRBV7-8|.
CASSLEVGYEQYF
TGTGCCAGCAGCTTAGAGGTGGGCTACGAGCAGTACTTC
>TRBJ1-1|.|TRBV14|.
CASSRQQEDTEAFF
TGTGCCAGCAGCCGCCAACAGGAAGATACTGAAGCTTTCTTT
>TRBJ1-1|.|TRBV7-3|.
CASSSGTNTEAFF
TGTGCCAGCAGCTCGGGGACCAACACTGAAGCTTTCTTT
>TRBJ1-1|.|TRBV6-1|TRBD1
CASSEPRDRGGVNTEAFF
TGTGCCAGCAGTGAACCCCGGGACAGGGGAGGGGTGAACACTGAAGCTTTCTTT
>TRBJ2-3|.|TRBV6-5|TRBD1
CASSSVRGSTDTQYF
TGTGCCAGCAGTTCGGTCAGGGGGAGCACAGATACGCAGTATTTT
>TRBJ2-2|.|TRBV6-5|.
CASSSKGRGRTGELFF
TGTGCCAGCAGTTCCAAGGGCAGGGGCCGAACCGGGGAGCTGTTTTTT
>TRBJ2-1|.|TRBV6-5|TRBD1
CASRLPGGGEQFF
TGTGCCAGCAGATTACCAGGGGGCGGTGAGCAGTTCTTC
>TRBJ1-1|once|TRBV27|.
CASSLTEMNTEAFF
TGTGCCAGCAGTTTAACAGAGATGAACACTGAAGCTTTCTTT
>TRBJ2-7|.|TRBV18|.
CASSPTSTPYEQYF
TGTGCCAGCTCACCGACTTCAACCCCCTACGAGCAGTACTTC
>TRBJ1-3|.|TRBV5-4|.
CASSVQAKRNTIYF
TGTGCCAGCAGCGTACAGGCGAAGCGAAACACCATATATTTT
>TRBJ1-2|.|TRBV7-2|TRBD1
CASSPPGQGARDYGYTF
TGTGCCAGCAGCCCACCGGGACAGGGGGCGCGGGACTATGGCTACACCTTC
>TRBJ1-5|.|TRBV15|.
CATSRDPQGMNQPQHF
TGTGCCACCAGCAGAGATCCACAGGGAATGAATCAGCCCCAGCATTTT
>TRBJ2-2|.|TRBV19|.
CASSIIRVTQNTGELFF
TGTGCCAGTAGTATAATCAGGGTTACTCAGAACACCGGGGAGCTGTTTTTT
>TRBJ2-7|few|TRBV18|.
CASSLMGLSSYEQYF
TGTGCCAGCTCACTAATGGGTCTGAGCTCCTACGAGCAGTACTTC
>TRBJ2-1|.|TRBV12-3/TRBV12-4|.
CASSFPYNEQFF
TGTGCCAGCAGTTTTCCCTACAATGAGCAGTTCTTC
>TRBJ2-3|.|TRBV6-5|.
CASRAEGDTQYF
TGTGCCAGCAGGGCCGAGGGAGATACGCAGTATTTT
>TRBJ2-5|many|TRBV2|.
CASSNHETQYF
TGTGCCAGCAGTAACCACGAGACCCAGTACTTC
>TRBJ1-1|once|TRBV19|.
CASSIAVNTEAFF
TGTGCCAGTAGTATTGCTGTAAACACTGAAGCTTTCTTT
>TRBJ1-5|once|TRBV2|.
CASSGQGGNQPQHF
TGTGCCAGCTCCGGGCAGGGTGGCAATCAGCCCCAGCATTTT
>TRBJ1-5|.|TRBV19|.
CASSMSPGRFYQGPQHF
TGTGCCAGTAGTATGTCCCCCGGACGTTTTTACCAGGGGCCCCAGCATTTT
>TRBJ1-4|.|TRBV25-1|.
CASSDSGFTTNEKLFF
TGTGCCAGCAGTGATTCTGGATTTACAACTAATGAAAAACTGTTTTTT
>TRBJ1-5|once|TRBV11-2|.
CASSLDLTQPQHF
TGTGCCAGCAGCTTAGATCTTACTCAGCCCCAGCATTTT
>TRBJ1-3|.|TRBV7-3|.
CASSPPNRDTIYF
TGTGCCAGCAGCCCCCCTAATCGGGACACCATATATTTT
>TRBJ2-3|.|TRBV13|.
CASSSRASVGTDTQYF
TGTGCCAGCAGCTCCAGAGCCAGCGTGGGCACAGATACGCAGTATTTT
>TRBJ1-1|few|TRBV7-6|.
CASSLERDRYGEAFF
TGTGCCAGCAGCTTAGAAAGGGATCGTTATGGTGAAGCTTTCTTT
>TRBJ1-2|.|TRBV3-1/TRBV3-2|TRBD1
CASSRQGGAEGYTF
TGTGCCAGCAGCCGCCAGGGGGGCGCGGAGGGCTACACCTTC
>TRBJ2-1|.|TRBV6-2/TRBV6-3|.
CASSPRGGASSYNEQFF
TGTGCCAGCAGCCCACGAGGTGGGGCGAGCTCCTACAATGAGCAGTTCTTC
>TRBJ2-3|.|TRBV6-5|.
CASSYSGLHGDTQYF
TGTGCCAGCAGTTACTCGGGACTCCATGGAGATACGCAGTATTTT
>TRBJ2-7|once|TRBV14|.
CASSLARTRGEQYF
TGTGCCAGCAGCTTGGCCAGGACTCGAGGCGAGCAGTACTTC
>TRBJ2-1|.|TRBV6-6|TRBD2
CASSWTRANEQFF
TGTGCCAGCAGTTGGACTAGAGCCAATGAGCAGTTCTTC
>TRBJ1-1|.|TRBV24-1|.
CATSDRTGRVGAFF
TGTGCCACCAGTGATCGCACCGGGAGGGTGGGAGCTTTCTTT
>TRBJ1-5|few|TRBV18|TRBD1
CASSRTGTDLAFSNQPQHF
TGTGCCAGCTCACGTACCGGGACAGACTTAGCTTTTAGCAATCAGCCCCAGCATTTT
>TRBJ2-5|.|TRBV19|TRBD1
CASSRGTGGPETQYF
TGTGCCAGTAGTAGGGGGACAGGGGGTCCAGAGACCCAGTACTTC
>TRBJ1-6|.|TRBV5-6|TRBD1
CASSFRDRDNSPLHF
TGTGCCAGCAGCTTCCGGGACAGAGATAATTCACCCCTCCACTTT
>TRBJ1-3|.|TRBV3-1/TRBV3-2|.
CASSLTTGSGNTIYF
TGTGCCAGCAGCTTGACGACAGGCTCTGGAAACACCATATATTTT
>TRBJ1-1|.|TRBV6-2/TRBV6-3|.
CASSSLKMNTEAFF
TGTGCCAGCAGTTCATTAAAGATGAACACTGAAGCTTTCTTT
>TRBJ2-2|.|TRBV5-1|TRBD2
CASSWGNIGTSREDPGELFF
TGCGCCAGCAGCTGGGGGAACATCGGGACTAGCAGGGAGGATCCCGGGGAGCTGTTTTTT
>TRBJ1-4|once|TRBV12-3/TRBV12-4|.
CASSLRFNEKLFF
TGTGCCAGCAGTTTACGCTTTAATGAAAAACTGTTTTTT
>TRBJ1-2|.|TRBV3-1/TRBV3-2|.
CASSLPTTGNRHGYTF
TGTGCCAGCAGCCTTCCCACGACGGGGAACCGTCATGGCTACACCTTC
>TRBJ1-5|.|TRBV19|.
CASRTDPGRNQPQHF
TGTGCCAGCCGGACGGACCCTGGCCGCAATCAGCCCCAGCATTTT
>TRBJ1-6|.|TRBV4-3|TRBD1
CASSRGDSNSPLHF
TGCGCCAGCAGCCGGGGGGACAGTAATTCACCCCTCCACTTT
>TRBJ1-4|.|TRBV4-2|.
CASSQDSGRLEKLFF
TGTGCCAGCAGCCAAGATAGCGGCAGGCTCGAAAAACTGTTTTTT
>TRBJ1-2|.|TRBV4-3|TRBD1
CASSQGQGLGYTF
TGCGCCAGCAGCCAAGGACAGGGTTTGGGCTACACCTTC
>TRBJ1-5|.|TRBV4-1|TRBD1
CASSRGQGQPQHF
TGCGCCAGCAGCCGGGGACAGGGTCAGCCCCAGCATTTT
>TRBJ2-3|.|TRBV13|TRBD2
CASSTRPSGETDTQYF
TGTGCCAGCAGCACCCGACCTAGCGGGGAAACAGATACGCAGTATTTT
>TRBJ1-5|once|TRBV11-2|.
CASSLEGQPQHF
TGTGCCAGCAGCTTAGAGGGTCAGCCCCAGCATTTT
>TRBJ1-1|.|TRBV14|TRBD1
CASSHGGRDRGFATEAFF
TGTGCCAGCAGCCACGGGGGACGGGACAGGGGTTTTGCCACTGAAGCTTTCTTT
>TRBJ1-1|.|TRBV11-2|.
CASSLGIRGTGRTEAFF
TGTGCCAGCAGCTTGGGGATTCGGGGGACCGGGAGGACTGAAGCTTTCTTT
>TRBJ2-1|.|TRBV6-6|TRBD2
CASRLAGAPVDEQFF
TGTGCCAGCCGGTTAGCGGGGGCACCTGTGGATGAGCAGTTCTTC
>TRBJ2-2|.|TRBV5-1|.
CASSLGATGTGELFF
TGCGCCAGCAGCTTGGGAGCGACGGGAACCGGGGAGCTGTTTTTT
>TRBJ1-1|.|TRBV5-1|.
CASSLGVTEAFF
TGCGCCAGCAGCTTGGGGGTCACTGAAGCTTTCTTT
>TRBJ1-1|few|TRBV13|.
CASRGTRGAFF
TGTGCCAGCAGGGGGACTCGGGGAGCTTTCTTT
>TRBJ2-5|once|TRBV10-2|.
CASSDLRGQETQYF
TGCGCCAGCAGTGACCTTCGGGGGCAAGAGACCCAGTACTTC
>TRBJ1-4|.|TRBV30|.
CAWSSLVRRGSNEKLFF
TGTGCCTGGAGCTCCCTTGTACGTCGAGGCTCTAATGAAAAACTGTTTTTT
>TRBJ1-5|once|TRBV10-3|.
CAISESDGGQPQHF
TGTGCCATCAGTGAATCGGACGGGGGTCAGCCCCAGCATTTT
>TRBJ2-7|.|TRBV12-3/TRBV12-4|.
CASSPDRHQQYF
TGTGCCAGCAGCCCGGACAGACACCAGCAGTACTTC
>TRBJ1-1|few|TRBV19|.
CASSPTHNRDSEAFF
TGTGCCAGTAGTCCGACCCACAACAGGGACTCTGAAGCTTTCTTT